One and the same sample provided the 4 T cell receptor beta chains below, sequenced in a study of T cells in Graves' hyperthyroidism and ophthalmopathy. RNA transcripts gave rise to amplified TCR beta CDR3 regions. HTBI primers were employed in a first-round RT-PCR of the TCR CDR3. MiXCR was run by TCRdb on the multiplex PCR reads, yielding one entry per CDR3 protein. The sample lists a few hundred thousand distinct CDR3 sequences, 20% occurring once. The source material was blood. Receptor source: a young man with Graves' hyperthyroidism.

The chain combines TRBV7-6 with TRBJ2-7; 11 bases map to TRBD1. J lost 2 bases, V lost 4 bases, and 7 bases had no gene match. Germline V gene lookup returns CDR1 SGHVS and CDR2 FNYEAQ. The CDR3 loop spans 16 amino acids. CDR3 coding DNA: TGTGCCAGCAGCTGGAAGCCGGGACAGGGGGCCTACGAGCAGTACTTC. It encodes CASSWKPGQGAYEQYF.

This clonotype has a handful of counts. This CDR3 reads CASSEATGAFVEAFF. Written as DNA, the CDR3 is TGTGCCAGCAGTGAAGCAACGGGGGCCTTTGTTGAAGCTTTCTTT. The chain has TRBV2 and TRBJ1-1; TRBD1 is a possible D gene (6 bases). This CDR3 region has 15 residues. V was cut by 0 bases and J by 7 bases, with 15 bases left in between. Germline V CDR1 and CDR2: SNHLY, FYNNEI.

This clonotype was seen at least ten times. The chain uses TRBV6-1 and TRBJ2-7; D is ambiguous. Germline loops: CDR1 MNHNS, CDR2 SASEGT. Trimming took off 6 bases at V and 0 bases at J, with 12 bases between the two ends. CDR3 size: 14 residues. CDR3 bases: TGTGCCAGCAGAGATGACCGGAGCTCCTACGAGCAGTACTTC. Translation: CASRDDRSSYEQYF.

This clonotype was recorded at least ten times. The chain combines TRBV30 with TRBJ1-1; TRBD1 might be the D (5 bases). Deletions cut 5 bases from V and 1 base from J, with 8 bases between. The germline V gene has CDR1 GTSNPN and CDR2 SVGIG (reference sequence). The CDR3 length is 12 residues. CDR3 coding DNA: TGTGCCTGGGGGGCAGGGAACACTGAAGCTTTCTTT. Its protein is CAWGAGNTEAFF.